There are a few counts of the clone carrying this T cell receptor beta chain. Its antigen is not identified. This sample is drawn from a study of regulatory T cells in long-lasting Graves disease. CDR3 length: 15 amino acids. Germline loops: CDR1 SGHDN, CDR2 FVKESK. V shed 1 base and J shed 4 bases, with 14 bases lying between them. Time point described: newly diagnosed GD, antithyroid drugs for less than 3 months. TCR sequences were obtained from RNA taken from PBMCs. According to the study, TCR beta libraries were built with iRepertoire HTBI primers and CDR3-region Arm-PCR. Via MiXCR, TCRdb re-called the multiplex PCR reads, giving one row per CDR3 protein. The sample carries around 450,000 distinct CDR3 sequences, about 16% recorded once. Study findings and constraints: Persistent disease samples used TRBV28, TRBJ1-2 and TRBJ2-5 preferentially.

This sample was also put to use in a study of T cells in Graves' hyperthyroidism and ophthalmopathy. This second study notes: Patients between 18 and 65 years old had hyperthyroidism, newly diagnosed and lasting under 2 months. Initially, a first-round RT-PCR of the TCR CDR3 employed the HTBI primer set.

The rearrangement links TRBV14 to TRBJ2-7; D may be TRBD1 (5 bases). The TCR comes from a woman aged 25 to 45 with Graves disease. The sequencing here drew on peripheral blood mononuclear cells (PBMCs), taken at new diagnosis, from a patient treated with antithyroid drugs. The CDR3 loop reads CASSQGQGGFYEQYF. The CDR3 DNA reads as TGTGCCAGCAGCCAAGGTCAGGGTGGTTTTTACGAGCAGTACTTC. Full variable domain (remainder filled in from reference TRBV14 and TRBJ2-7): EAGVTQFPSHSVIEKGQTVTLRCDPISGHDNLYWYRRVMGKEIKFLLHFVKESKQDESGMPNNRFLAERTGGTYSTLKVQPAELEDSGVYFCASSQGQGGFYEQYFGPGTRLTVT.